This T cell receptor beta chain emerged from a study of shared clonotypes between healthy human individuals. Study details: Aged 18 to 49, the donors were a couple of women and three men.

Measured with immunoSEQ multiplex PCR; TCRdb has only the in-frame clones, and not every one. The table shows about 710,000 clones, with around three quarters occurring only once. The germline V gene encodes CDR1 GTSNPN and CDR2 SVGIG (reference sequence). The CDR3 is 14 amino acids. Trimming pared 8 bases from V and 2 bases from J, leaving 18 bases between. The chain couples TRBV30 to TRBJ1-1, with D possibly TRBD1 on 5 matching bases. The material sequenced was memory CD4+ T cells sorted from blood. The sample's subset: CD45RA-negative fraction. This clonotype originated in a woman younger than 45 in good health. Written as DNA, the CDR3 is TGTGCCGTTTTCAACCCTGGGGGTAACACTGAAGCTTTCTTT. Amino acid sequence: CAVFNPGGNTEAFF.